Listed below are T cell receptor beta chains from one sample, sequenced in a study of T-cell reconstitution after alpha-beta-depleted transplantation in children. TCRdb itself ran the PCR reads through MiXCR, one entry per CDR3 protein. The sample holds around 960,000 distinct CDR3 sequences, 25% to 35% seen once. The sample was PBMCs, mostly from graft donor cells, taken 360 days after TCRalphabeta/CD19-depleted stem cell transplant. All receptors come from a boy under two years old who had a stem cell transplant for SCID, so the T cells may come from the graft donor. CDR3s include the opening cysteine and the closing phenylalanine or tryptophan. A D gene is named only where the DNA matches it firmly. Only part of the rows carry a size: once, few, many, or a class if the clone is expanded.

clone size,V gene,J gene,D gene,CDR3 DNA,CDR3 protein
.,TRBV12-3/TRBV12-4,TRBJ2-3,.,TGTGCCAGCAGTCCCAGGGGGCTAGCGGTAGATACGCAGTATTTT,CASSPRGLAVDTQYF
few,TRBV20-1,TRBJ2-5,.,TGCAGTGCTAAGGGTGGGATGGGGACCAGGCGAGAGACCCAGTACTTC,CSAKGGMGTRRETQYF
few,TRBV20-1,TRBJ2-7,.,TGCAGGGCCCGGGGCAGGGAAGGGATGTCCTACGAGCAGTACTTC,CRARGREGMSYEQYF
.,TRBV2,TRBJ2-5,.,TGTGCCAGCAGAGGGTGGACAACGGGGGAGACCCAGTACTTC,CASRGWTTGETQYF
.,TRBV5-1,TRBJ2-1,TRBD1,TGCGCCAGCAGCTTGGCGACAGGGGCTGATGGCAATGAGCAGTTCTTC,CASSLATGADGNEQFF
.,TRBV20-1,TRBJ2-7,.,TGCAGTGCTAGTACGGGCTACGAGCAGTACTTC,CSASTGYEQYF
.,TRBV7-3,TRBJ2-5,.,TGTGCCAGCAGCTTAAATGCTCTTAGGGGCCGAGAGACCCAGTACTTC,CASSLNALRGRETQYF
.,TRBV5-1,TRBJ2-7,.,TGCGCCAGCAGCCATGACAGAAACTCCTACGAGCAGTACTTC,CASSHDRNSYEQYF
many,TRBV5-5,TRBJ2-1,.,TGTGCCAGCAGCCAACACCAGGGCGTTTCCCCCTACAATGAGCAGTTCTTC,CASSQHQGVSPYNEQFF
few,TRBV4-1,TRBJ1-1,.,TGCGCCAGCAGCCCCCTGGGGGCCTGGAACACTGAAGCTTTCTTT,CASSPLGAWNTEAFF
.,TRBV5-1,TRBJ2-2,TRBD1,TGCGCCAGCCGGACAGGGTTGAGGGACACCGGGGAGCTGTTTTTT,CASRTGLRDTGELFF
.,TRBV5-1,TRBJ2-2,TRBD2,TGCGCCAGCAGCTTGCTGGGACTAGAATATTCTGCGAACACCGGGGAGCTGTTTTTT,CASSLLGLEYSANTGELFF
few,TRBV5-6,TRBJ1-3,.,TGTGCCAGCAGCCTACACTTGGGGAACACCATATATTTT,CASSLHLGNTIYF
.,TRBV12-3/TRBV12-4,TRBJ1-1,.,TGTGCCAGCAGTTTAAACGGAGGAGGGTACACTGAAGCTTTCTTT,CASSLNGGGYTEAFF
.,TRBV20-1,TRBJ1-4,TRBD1,TGCAGTGCCTCGACAGGGAATAATGAAAAACTGTTTTTT,CSASTGNNEKLFF
.,TRBV2,TRBJ2-5,.,TGTGCCAGCAGGCGGACAACAGGGGAGACCCAGTACTTC,CASRRTTGETQYF
.,TRBV20-1,TRBJ2-3,.,TGCAGTGCTAGAGGGTCGGGAGATACGCAGTATTTT,CSARGSGDTQYF
.,TRBV7-3,TRBJ2-1,.,TGTGCCAGCAGCTTAAGAGGAGGGGGGGGGACCTACAATGAGCAGTTCTTC,CASSLRGGGGTYNEQFF
few,TRBV5-1,TRBJ2-3,.,TGCGCCAGCAGCTTGAGAGGGGGGGCAACAGATACGCAGTATTTT,CASSLRGGATDTQYF
many,TRBV9,TRBJ2-7,.,TGTGCCAGCAGCGTAGCAGGGGGGGCTCACTACGAGCAGTACTTC,CASSVAGGAHYEQYF
many,TRBV3-1,TRBJ2-5,TRBD2,TGTGCCAGCAGCCAAGGGACTACTAGCGGGCAAGAGACCCAGTACTTC,CASSQGTTSGQETQYF
.,TRBV15,TRBJ2-2,.,TGTGCCACCAGCAGGGACCGAGCGCAAGCGAACACCGGGGAGCTGTTTTTT,CATSRDRAQANTGELFF
few,TRBV4-2,TRBJ1-2,TRBD1,TGTGCCAGCAGCCAAAAGACAGGGTATGGCTACACCTTC,CASSQKTGYGYTF
.,TRBV6-1,TRBJ1-6,TRBD1,TGTGCCAGCAGTGCGGACAGGGGGAATTCACCCCTCCACTTT,CASSADRGNSPLHF
.,TRBV4-3,TRBJ2-7,.,TGCGCCAGCAGCCAAGATAGGTCGTGGTTCGGGGACTACGAGCAGTACTTC,CASSQDRSWFGDYEQYF
.,TRBV12-3/TRBV12-4,TRBJ2-5,.,TGTGCCAGCAGAAAGGGGGGGGTGCAAGAGACCCAGTACTTC,CASRKGGVQETQYF
few,TRBV20-1,TRBJ2-7,TRBD1,TGCAGTGCTCCGGGACAGGGTTTCAACGAGCAGTACTTC,CSAPGQGFNEQYF
few,TRBV7-9,TRBJ2-5,TRBD1,TGTGCCAGCAGCTTTCCTACAGGGGATCAAGAGACCCAGTACTTC,CASSFPTGDQETQYF
few,TRBV5-6,TRBJ1-1,.,TGTGCCAGCAGCTTGTTCGGGCCAACGAACACTGAAGCTTTCTTT,CASSLFGPTNTEAFF
.,TRBV4-2,TRBJ2-7,TRBD2,TGTGCCAGCAGTCATAGACTAGCGGGGGTCTACGAGCAGTACTTC,CASSHRLAGVYEQYF
.,TRBV2,TRBJ2-2,TRBD2,TGTGCCAGCAGTTTATGGACTAGCGGGGGGTCCGGGGAGCTGTTTTTT,CASSLWTSGGSGELFF
.,TRBV20-1,TRBJ2-7,.,TGCAGTGCCACTAAATTGCGGCTCTACGAGCAGTACTTC,CSATKLRLYEQYF
.,TRBV25-1,TRBJ2-6,.,TGTGCCAGCAGTGAATATAAAGGAGGTGGGGCCAACGTCCTGACTTTC,CASSEYKGGGANVLTF
few,TRBV29-1,TRBJ1-2,TRBD1,TGCAGCGTTGGGGGCAGGGGGGCCGGCTACACCTTC,CSVGGRGAGYTF
.,TRBV7-3,TRBJ2-1,.,TGTGCCAGCAGCTTGAGTACCGGGCAGGGGAAGTTCTACAATGAGCAGTTCTTC,CASSLSTGQGKFYNEQFF
.,TRBV12-5,TRBJ2-7,TRBD1,TGTGCTAGTGGTCGGGACAGACCCTACGAGCAGTACTTC,CASGRDRPYEQYF
once,TRBV4-1,TRBJ2-5,TRBD1,TGCGCCAGCAGCCTAGTCCCGGGACAGGGTACGCAGACCCAGTACTTC,CASSLVPGQGTQTQYF
once,TRBV7-9,TRBJ2-7,TRBD1,TGTGCCAGCAGCCGTGACAGGGAAGCACGCGAGCAGTACTTC,CASSRDREAREQYF